One and the same sample provided the 20 T cell receptor beta chains below, sequenced in a study of blood T cells in healthy people across ages. PCR was performed a second time for roughly 6 to 12 cycles using a sample-barcoded 5' primer and a J-beta primer mix. TCRdb redid the calling of the 5' RACE reads with MiXCR, one entry per CDR3 protein. This table has fewer than 950,000 distinct CDR3 sequences, approximately 53% appearing once. The source material was blood. These receptors all come from a man of 80 years or more in good health.

This clonotype has more than one count but fewer than ten. The CDR3 DNA is TGTGCCAGCAGCGTAGACAGGGTCGTAAGGGATGGCTACACCTTC. Residues: CASSVDRVVRDGYTF. This sequence joins TRBV9 and TRBJ1-2; D possibly corresponds to TRBD1 (6 bases). The ends were cut back, 0 bases at V and 6 bases at J, with 15 bases in the middle. The CDR3 is made up of 15 amino acids. Germline CDR1 SGDLS, CDR2 YYNGEE.

The chain uses TRBV24-1 and TRBJ2-4; possibly TRBD1 for D (6 bases). The germline gives CDR1 KGHDR, CDR2 SFDVKD. This CDR3 has 13 amino acids. Trimming pared 7 bases from V and 8 bases from J, leaving 14 bases between. In DNA, the CDR3 is TGTGCCACCAGCATACAGGGCTCGGACATTCAGTACTTC. Its translation is CATSIQGSDIQYF.

This clonotype was observed a handful of times. J is TRBJ1-1 and V is TRBV7-2; 7 bases are shared with TRBD1. The CDR3 spans 14 residues. V lost 0 bases, J lost 4 bases, and 2 bases stayed unmatched. Per germline, CDR1 SGHTA and CDR2 FQGNSA. The CDR3 reads CASSLAAGGTEAFF. The CDR3 coding sequence is TGTGCCAGCAGCTTAGCAGCAGGGGGCACTGAAGCTTTCTTT.

The chain employs TRBV7-2 and TRBJ2-7; 11 bases fit TRBD1. The germline V gene has CDR1 SGHTA and CDR2 FQGNSA. After removal of 5 bases from V and 3 bases from J, the junction contained 6 bases not matched to a gene. This CDR3 is 15 amino acids long. The DNA for the CDR3 is TGTGCCAGCAGCCTTAGGACAGGGGGCCTCTACGAGCAGTACTTC. It codes for CASSLRTGGLYEQYF.

V gene TRBV20-1 combines with J gene TRBJ2-1; 11 nucleotides align to TRBD2. This CDR3 region has 15 residues. Germline V CDR1 and CDR2: DFQATT, SNEGSKA (reference sequence). V lost 3 bases, J lost 6 bases, and 7 bases stayed unmatched. In nucleotides, the CDR3 is TGCAGTGCTAGGATACTAGCGGGAGTTAGCAATGAGCAGTTCTTC. It codes for CSARILAGVSNEQFF.

V usage is TRBV12-3 or TRBV12-4 and J usage is TRBJ1-1; D gene ambiguous. The CDR3 extends over 12 amino acids. The ends were cut back, 7 bases at V and 8 bases at J, with 14 bases in the middle. The DNA of the CDR3 is TGTGCCAGCACCTTAAGGCGGGCCGAAGCTTTCTTT. Translating it yields CASTLRRAEAFF.

This chain uses TRBV7-9 with TRBJ2-5, with D possibly matching TRBD1 (5 bases). Trimming shortened V by 5 bases and J by 2 bases, and 12 bases separated the two germline ends. Germline CDR1 and CDR2: SEHNR and FQNEAQ (reference sequence). The length of the CDR3 is 14 residues. The CDR3 is CASSPGWQQETQYF. The CDR3 nucleotides are TGTGCCAGCAGCCCAGGGTGGCAGCAAGAGACCCAGTACTTC.

The rearrangement uses TRBV5-4 and TRBJ2-1; tentatively, D is TRBD1 (7 bases). CDR3 length: 15 amino acids. V lost 5 bases, J lost 9 bases, and 21 bases lay in between. Germline CDR1 SGHNT, CDR2 YYREEE (reference sequence). The DNA of the CDR3 is TGTGCCAGCAGGGTCGGACAGGCCGGAGGGGGTGAGCAGTTCTTC. Encoded protein: CASRVGQAGGGEQFF.

The chain couples TRBV18 to TRBJ2-4; D may match TRBD1 or TRBD2 (5 bases each). The J call is uncertain, as TRBJ2-7 better fits the DNA end. The germline V gene encodes CDR1 KGHSH and CDR2 LQKENI. The CDR3 has 15 residues. CDR3 amino acids: CASLQGDPRTYEQYF. The DNA of the CDR3 is TGTGCCAGCTTACAAGGGGACCCCAGGACCTACGAGCAGTACTTC.

The CDR3 region has the DNA TGTGCCAGCAGTTTCCGACAGGGGAACACGCAGTATTTT. As protein: CASSFRQGNTQYF. J is TRBJ2-3 and V is TRBV28; TRBD1 aligns across 8 bases. The trim removed 3 bases at V and 9 bases at J, leaving 5 bases unmatched. The CDR3 covers 13 residues. Per germline, CDR1 MDHEN and CDR2 SYDVKM.

The chain employs TRBV7-3 and TRBJ2-3, with a weak D call TRBD2 (5 bases). The germline V gene has CDR1 SGHTA and CDR2 FQGTGA. The CDR3 loop spans 13 amino acids. Trimming stripped 2 bases from V and 5 bases from J, with 8 bases between. The CDR3 nucleotides read TGTGCCAGCAGCTTATCGGGGATAGATACGCAGTATTTT. This codes for CASSLSGIDTQYF.

This rearrangement joins TRBV24-1 to TRBJ2-3; 10 bases are a match to TRBD2. The CDR3 contains 18 residues. J gave up 2 bases and V 4 bases, and 11 bases lay outside the gene matches. Germline V gene sequence: CDR1 KGHDR, CDR2 SFDVKD. The CDR3 DNA sequence: TGTGCCACCAGTGAACCCCTAGCGGGAGTTGGGGACACAGATACGCAGTATTTT. Protein product: CATSEPLAGVGDTDTQYF.

V and J are TRBV29-1 and TRBJ2-1; D may be TRBD2 (5 bases). Germline lookup yields CDR1 SQVTM and CDR2 ANQGSEA. The ends were cut back, 3 bases at V and 8 bases at J, with 14 bases in the middle. This CDR3 comprises 13 residues. CDR3 loop: CSVELAPGDEQFF. Written as DNA, the CDR3 is TGCAGCGTTGAGCTAGCACCTGGGGATGAGCAGTTCTTC.

This clonotype has only a few counts. The chain uses TRBV6-2 or TRBV6-3 and TRBJ2-7; D is perhaps TRBD1 (5 bases). V was trimmed by 7 bases and J by 7 bases, leaving 20 bases between them. The CDR3 is 14 amino acids. The germline CDR1 and CDR2 sequences are MNHEY and SVGEGT. CDR3 in DNA: TGTGCCAGCATCCTGTCGGCAGGGCTCAGGGAGCAGTACTTC. Translation gives CASILSAGLREQYF.

This clonotype was seen a handful of times. The J gene is TRBJ1-5, the V gene TRBV12-5; TRBD1 agrees at 8 bases. CDR3 size: 13 residues. V lost 6 bases to trimming and J lost 7 bases; unmatched junction nucleotides: 5. Germline loops: CDR1 LGHNT, CDR2 FRNRAP. The DNA of the CDR3 is TGTGCTAGTGGAACTACAGGGGGGCAGCCCCAGCATTTT. This gives the protein CASGTTGGQPQHF.

About this clonotype itself: A junction end diverges from the germline sequence, so it may reflect a read error. This chain uses TRBV12-3 or TRBV12-4 with TRBJ1-4; no clear D gene. The CDR3 covers 12 residues. DNA of the CDR3: TGTGCCCGCAGTTTATCTCGGGAAAAACTGTTTTTT. It codes for CARSLSREKLFF.

In its sample, this clonotype was seen once. The chain combines TRBV27 with TRBJ2-1, with a tentative D call TRBD2 (5 bases). This CDR3 comprises 17 residues. Germline V gives CDR1 MNHEY, CDR2 SMNVEV (reference sequence). V was cut by 0 bases and J by 5 bases, with 17 bases left in between. CDR3 region: CASSLSRMGGSDNEQFF. For the CDR3, the DNA is TGTGCCAGCAGTTTATCCCGGATGGGCGGGTCAGACAATGAGCAGTTCTTC.

This sequence joins TRBV12-3 or TRBV12-4 and TRBJ2-3, with D possibly matching TRBD2 (6 bases). V was trimmed by 5 bases and J by 8 bases, leaving 14 bases between them. The CDR3 length is 13 residues. CDR3 amino acids: CASSPQSGGTQYF. The CDR3, as DNA: TGTGCCAGCAGTCCGCAGTCCGGGGGTACGCAGTATTTT.

This clonotype came up a few times. The chain joins TRBV2 to TRBJ2-7; 12 positions match TRBD2. The CDR3 has 15 residues. V gave up 4 bases and J gave up 2 bases; unmatched junction bases: 3. Germline V CDR1 and CDR2: SNHLY, FYNNEI. CDR3 sequence (DNA): TGTGCCAGCAGTGCTCGACTAGCGGGGGCCTACGAGCAGTACTTC. Residues: CASSARLAGAYEQYF.

The gene calls are TRBV5-1 and TRBJ1-2; the D is unclear. V was trimmed by 0 bases and J by 2 bases, leaving 11 bases between them. In germline, CDR1 is SGHRS, CDR2 YFSETQ. CDR3 length: 15 residues. This chain's CDR3 is CASSLGPELNYGYTF. CDR3 in DNA: TGCGCCAGCAGCTTGGGTCCCGAGTTGAACTATGGCTACACCTTC.